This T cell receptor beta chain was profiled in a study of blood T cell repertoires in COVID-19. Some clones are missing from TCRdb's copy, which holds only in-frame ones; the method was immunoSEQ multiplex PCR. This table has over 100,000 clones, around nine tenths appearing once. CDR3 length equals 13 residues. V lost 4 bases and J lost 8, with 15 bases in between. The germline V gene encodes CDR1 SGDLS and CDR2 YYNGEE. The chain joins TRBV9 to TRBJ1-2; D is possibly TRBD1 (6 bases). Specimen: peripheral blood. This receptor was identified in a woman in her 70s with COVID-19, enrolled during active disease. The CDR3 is CASSTTGYWGYTF. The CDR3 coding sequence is TGTGCCAGCAGCACCACAGGGTACTGGGGCTACACCTTC.